This T cell receptor (beta chain) was sequenced during a study of T-cell memory formation after mild COVID-19. The study's findings and limits: Researchers found some responding clones in pre-infection memory, a sign that cross-reactive memory joined.

Each CDR3 protein gets one entry after TCRdb re-called the 5' RACE reads with MiXCR. The sample records over 500,000 distinct CDR3 sequences, approximately 15% being singletons. Germline CDR1 is LGHNA and CDR2 is YSLEER. The V gene lost 0 bases and the J gene lost 6 bases, with 6 bases spanning the gap. This CDR3 is built from 13 residues. Worth noting for this clonotype: Its antigen is unknown.

The chain couples TRBV4-3 to TRBJ2-1; the D is unclear. The specimen was PBMCs or a T cell subset sorted from them (not recorded which). The clonotype comes from an adult woman who had mild COVID-19 (a few samples of this study predate the infection). Cell type and time point are not known. The CDR3 DNA sequence: TGCGCCAGCAGCCAAGAGTGGGCCAATGAGCAGTTCTTC. It yields the protein CASSQEWANEQFF.